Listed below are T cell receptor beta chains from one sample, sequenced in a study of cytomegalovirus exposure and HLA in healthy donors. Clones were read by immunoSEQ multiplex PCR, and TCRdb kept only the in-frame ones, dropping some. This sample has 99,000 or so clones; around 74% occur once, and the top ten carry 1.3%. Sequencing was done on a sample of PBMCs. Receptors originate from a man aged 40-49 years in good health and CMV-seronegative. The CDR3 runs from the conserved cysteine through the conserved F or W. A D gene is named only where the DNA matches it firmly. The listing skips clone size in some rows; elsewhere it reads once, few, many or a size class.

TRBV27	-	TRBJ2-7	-	TGTGCCAGCAGTATCCAGGGGACCTCCTACGAGCAGTACTTC	CASSIQGTSYEQYF
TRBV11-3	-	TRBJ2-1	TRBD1	TGTGCCAGCAGGCGACTTTCCGGGACAGGCACGACAAGCTCCTACAATGAGCAGTTCTTC	CASRRLSGTGTTSSYNEQFF
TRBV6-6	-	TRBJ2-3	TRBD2	TGTGCCAGCAGACCGACTAGCGGGAGGGACACAGATACGCAGTATTTT	CASRPTSGRDTDTQYF
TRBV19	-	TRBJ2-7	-	TGTGCCAGTAGTATAGACACAGATTACTCCTACGAGCAGTACTTC	CASSIDTDYSYEQYF
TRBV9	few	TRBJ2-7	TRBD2	TGTGCCAGCAGCGTTGGGCTAGCGGGGGGCATTAACTACGAGCAGTACTTC	CASSVGLAGGINYEQYF
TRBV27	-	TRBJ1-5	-	TGTGCCAGCAGTTTATCGGCAGGCAGCCTTCAGCCCCAGCATTTT	CASSLSAGSLQPQHF
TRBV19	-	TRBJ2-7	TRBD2	TGTGCCAGTAGTATTAGCGGGCTGGATTACGAGCAGTACTTC	CASSISGLDYEQYF
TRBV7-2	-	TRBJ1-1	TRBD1	TGTGCCAGCAGCTCCGGGACAGGGCGGGAAGCTTTCTTT	CASSSGTGREAFF
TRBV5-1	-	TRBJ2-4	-	TGCGCCAGCAGTTTGGACCGTTCCCGTCAAATGGCAGGCATTCAGTACTTC	CASSLDRSRQMAGIQYF
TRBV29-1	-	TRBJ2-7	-	TGCAGCGTTGAAGATCGAGGCACCGACTACGAGCAGTACTTC	CSVEDRGTDYEQYF
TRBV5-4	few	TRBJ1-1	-	TGTGCCAGCAGCAAAACAGAGAACACTGAAGCTTTCTTT	CASSKTENTEAFF
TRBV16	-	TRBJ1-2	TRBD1	TGTGCCAGCAGCTACAGGGGAATAAATGGCTACACCTTC	CASSYRGINGYTF